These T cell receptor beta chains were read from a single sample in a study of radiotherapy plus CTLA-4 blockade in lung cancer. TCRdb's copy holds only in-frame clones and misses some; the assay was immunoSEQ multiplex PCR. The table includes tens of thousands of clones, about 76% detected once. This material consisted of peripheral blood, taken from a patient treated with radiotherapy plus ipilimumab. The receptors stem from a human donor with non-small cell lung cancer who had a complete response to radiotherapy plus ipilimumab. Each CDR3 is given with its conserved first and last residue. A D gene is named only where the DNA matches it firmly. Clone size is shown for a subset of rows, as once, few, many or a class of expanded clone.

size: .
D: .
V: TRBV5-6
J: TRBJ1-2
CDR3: CASSLRIGGGYTF
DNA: TGTGCCAGCAGCTTGCGGATAGGAGGGGGCTACACCTTC

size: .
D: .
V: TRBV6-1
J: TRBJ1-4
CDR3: CASTRGGDEKLFF
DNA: TGTGCCAGCACAAGGGGTGGGGATGAAAAACTGTTTTTT

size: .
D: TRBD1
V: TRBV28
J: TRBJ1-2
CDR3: CASSLGTTGGDGYTF
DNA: TGTGCCAGCAGTTTAGGAACGACAGGGGGAGATGGCTACACCTTC

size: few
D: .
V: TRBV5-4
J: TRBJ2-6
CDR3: CASSPWTSGANVLTF
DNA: TGTGCCAGCAGCCCCTGGACTTCTGGGGCCAACGTCCTGACTTTC

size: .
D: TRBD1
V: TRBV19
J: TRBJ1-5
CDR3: CASSTDRGFDQPQHF
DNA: TGTGCCAGTAGTACGGACAGGGGTTTCGATCAGCCCCAGCATTTT

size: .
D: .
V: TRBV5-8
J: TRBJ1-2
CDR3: CASSLEHPNYGYTF
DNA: TGTGCCAGCAGCTTGGAACATCCTAACTATGGCTACACCTTC

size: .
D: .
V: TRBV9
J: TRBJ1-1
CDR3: CASRGEGRDTEAFF
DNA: TGTGCCAGCAGAGGGGAGGGCAGGGACACTGAAGCTTTCTTT

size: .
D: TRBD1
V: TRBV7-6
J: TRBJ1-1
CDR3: CASSLDVGGQTDEAFF
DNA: TGTGCCAGCAGCTTAGACGTTGGGGGACAGACCGATGAAGCTTTCTTT

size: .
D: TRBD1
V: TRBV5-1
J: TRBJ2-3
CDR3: CASRQGTASTDTQYF
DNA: TGCGCCAGCAGGCAAGGGACAGCTAGCACAGATACGCAGTATTTT

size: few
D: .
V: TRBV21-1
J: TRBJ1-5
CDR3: CASSKGESNQPQHF
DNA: TGTGCCAGCAGCAAAGGAGAGAGCAATCAGCCCCAGCATTTT

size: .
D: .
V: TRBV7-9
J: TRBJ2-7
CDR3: CASSLPASSYEQYF
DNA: TGTGCCAGCAGCTTACCCGCTAGCTCCTACGAGCAGTACTTC

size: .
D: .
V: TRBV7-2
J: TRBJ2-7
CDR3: CASSEAYEQYF
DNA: TGTGCCAGCAGCGAGGCCTACGAGCAGTACTTC

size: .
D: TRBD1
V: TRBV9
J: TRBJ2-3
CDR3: CASSAQRGQVFPDTQYF
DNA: TGTGCCAGCAGCGCCCAGAGGGGACAGGTTTTCCCAGATACGCAGTATTTT

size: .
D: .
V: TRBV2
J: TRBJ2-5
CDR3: CASRAYRETQYF
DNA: TGTGCCAGCAGGGCTTACAGAGAGACCCAGTACTTC

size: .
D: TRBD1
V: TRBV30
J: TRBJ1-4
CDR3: CAWSAPGQGLNEKLFF
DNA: TGTGCCTGGAGTGCACCGGGACAGGGGCTGAATGAAAAACTGTTTTTT

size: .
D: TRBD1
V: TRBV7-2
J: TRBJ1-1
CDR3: CASSLRNRGWGNTEAFF
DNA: TGTGCCAGCAGCCTCCGAAACAGGGGTTGGGGTAACACTGAAGCTTTCTTT

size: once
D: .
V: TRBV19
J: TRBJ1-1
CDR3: CASSIGGQREAFF
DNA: TGTGCCAGTAGTATTGGGGGCCAGAGAGAAGCTTTCTTT

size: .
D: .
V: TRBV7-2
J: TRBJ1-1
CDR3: CASSFDFRTAEAFF
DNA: TGTGCCAGCAGCTTCGATTTTAGGACAGCTGAAGCTTTCTTT

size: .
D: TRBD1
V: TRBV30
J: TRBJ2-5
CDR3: CAWSATGGIVRETQYF
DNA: TGTGCCTGGAGTGCCACAGGGGGCATCGTCCGAGAGACCCAGTACTTC

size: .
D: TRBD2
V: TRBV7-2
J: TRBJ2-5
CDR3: CASSRGLAGGKETQYF
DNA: TGTGCCAGCAGCCGCGGACTAGCGGGGGGGAAAGAGACCCAGTACTTC

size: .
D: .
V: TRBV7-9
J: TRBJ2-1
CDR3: CASSSGGLVGNEQFF
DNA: TGTGCCAGCAGCTCTGGCGGACTTGTGGGCAATGAGCAGTTCTTC